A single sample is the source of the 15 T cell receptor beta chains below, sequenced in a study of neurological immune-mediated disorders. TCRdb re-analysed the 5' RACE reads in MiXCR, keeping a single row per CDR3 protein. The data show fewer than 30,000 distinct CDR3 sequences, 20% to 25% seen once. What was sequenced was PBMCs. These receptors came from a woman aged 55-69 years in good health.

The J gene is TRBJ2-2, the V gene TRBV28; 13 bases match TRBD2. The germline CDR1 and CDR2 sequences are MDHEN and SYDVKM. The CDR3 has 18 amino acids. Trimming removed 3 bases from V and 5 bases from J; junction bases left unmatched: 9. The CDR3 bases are TGTGCCAGCAGTTTTTACACGACTAGCGGGAGGTGGACCGGGGAGCTGTTTTTT. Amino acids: CASSFYTTSGRWTGELFF.

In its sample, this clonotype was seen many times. The CDR3 region is CASSFIASISGETQYF. CDR3 in DNA: TGTGCCAGCAGCTTTATCGCTAGCATTAGCGGGGAGACCCAGTACTTC. The chain employs TRBV11-2 and TRBJ2-5; TRBD2 agrees at 7 bases. J was trimmed by 5 bases and V by 3 bases; bases with no gene match: 12. This CDR3 has 16 residues. Germline V gives CDR1 SGHAT, CDR2 FQNNGV.

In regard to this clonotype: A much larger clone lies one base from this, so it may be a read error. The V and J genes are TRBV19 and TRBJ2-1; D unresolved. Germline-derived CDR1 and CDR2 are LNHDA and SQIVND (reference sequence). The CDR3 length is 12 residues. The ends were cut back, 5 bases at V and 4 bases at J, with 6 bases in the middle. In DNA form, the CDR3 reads TGTGCCAGTAGTTTGTGTTACAATGAGCAGTTCTTC. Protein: CASSLCYNEQFF.

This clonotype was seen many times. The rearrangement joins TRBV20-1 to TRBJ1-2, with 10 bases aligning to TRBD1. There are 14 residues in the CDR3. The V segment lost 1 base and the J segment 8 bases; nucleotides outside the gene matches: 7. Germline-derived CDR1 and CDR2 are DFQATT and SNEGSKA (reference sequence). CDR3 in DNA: TGCAGTGCTAGAGCCTCGACAGGGGGCGAGGGCTACACCTTC. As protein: CSARASTGGEGYTF.

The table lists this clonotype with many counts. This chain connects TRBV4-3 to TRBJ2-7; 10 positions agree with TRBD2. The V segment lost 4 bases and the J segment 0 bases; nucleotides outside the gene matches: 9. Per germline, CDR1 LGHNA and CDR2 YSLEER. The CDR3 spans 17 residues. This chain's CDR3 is CASSRHLAGVISYEQYF. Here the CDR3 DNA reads TGCGCCAGCAGCCGCCACCTAGCGGGAGTGATCTCCTACGAGCAGTACTTC.

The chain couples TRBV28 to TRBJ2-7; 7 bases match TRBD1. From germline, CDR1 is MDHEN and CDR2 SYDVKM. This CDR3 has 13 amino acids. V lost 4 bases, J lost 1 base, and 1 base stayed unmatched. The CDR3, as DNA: TGTGCCAGCAGTTCGACAGGGTCCTACGAGCAGTACTTC. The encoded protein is CASSSTGSYEQYF.

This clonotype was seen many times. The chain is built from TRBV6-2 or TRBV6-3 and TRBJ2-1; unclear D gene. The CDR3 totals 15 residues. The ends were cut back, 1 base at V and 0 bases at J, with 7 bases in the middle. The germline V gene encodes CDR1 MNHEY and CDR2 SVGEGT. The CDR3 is CASSYLAVSYNEQFF. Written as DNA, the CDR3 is TGTGCCAGCAGTTACTTGGCAGTCTCCTACAATGAGCAGTTCTTC.

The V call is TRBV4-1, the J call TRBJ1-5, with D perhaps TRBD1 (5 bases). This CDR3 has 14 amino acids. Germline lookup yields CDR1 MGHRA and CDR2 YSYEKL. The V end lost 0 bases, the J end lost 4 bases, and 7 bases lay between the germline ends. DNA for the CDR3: TGCGCCAGCAGCCAAGAACAGGAGAATCAGCCCCAGCATTTT. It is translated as CASSQEQENQPQHF.

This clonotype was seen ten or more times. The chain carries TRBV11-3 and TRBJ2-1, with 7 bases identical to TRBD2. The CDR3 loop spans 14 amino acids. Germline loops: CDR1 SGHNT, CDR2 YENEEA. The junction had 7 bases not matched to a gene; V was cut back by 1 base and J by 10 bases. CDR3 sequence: CASSLGPSGGEQFF. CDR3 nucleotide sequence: TGTGCCAGCAGCTTAGGTCCTAGCGGAGGGGAGCAGTTCTTC.

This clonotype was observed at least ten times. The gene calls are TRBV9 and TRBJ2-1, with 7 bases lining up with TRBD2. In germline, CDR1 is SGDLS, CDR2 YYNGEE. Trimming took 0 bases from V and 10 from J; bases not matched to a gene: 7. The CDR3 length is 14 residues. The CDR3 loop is CASSVVAGVGEQFF. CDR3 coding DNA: TGTGCCAGCAGCGTAGTCGCGGGAGTTGGCGAGCAGTTCTTC.

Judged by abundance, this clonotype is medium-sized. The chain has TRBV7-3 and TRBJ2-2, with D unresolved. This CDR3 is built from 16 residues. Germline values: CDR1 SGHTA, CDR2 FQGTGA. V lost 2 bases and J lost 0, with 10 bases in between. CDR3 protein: CASSLLGPPNTGELFF. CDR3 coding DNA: TGTGCCAGCAGCTTATTAGGGCCCCCGAACACCGGGGAGCTGTTTTTT.

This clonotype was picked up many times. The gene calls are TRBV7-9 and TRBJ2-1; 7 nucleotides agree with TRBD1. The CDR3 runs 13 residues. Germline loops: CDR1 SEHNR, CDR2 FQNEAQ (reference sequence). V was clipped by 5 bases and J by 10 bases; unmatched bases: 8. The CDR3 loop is CASSPNPTGEQFF. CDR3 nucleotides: TGTGCCAGCAGCCCCAACCCGACAGGGGAGCAGTTCTTC.

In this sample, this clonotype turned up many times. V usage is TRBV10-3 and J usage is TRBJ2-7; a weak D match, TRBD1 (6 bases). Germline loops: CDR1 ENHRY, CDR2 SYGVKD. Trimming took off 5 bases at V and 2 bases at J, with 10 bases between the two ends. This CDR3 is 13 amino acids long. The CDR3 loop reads CAISFSGAYEQYF. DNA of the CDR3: TGTGCCATCAGTTTTTCAGGGGCCTACGAGCAGTACTTC.

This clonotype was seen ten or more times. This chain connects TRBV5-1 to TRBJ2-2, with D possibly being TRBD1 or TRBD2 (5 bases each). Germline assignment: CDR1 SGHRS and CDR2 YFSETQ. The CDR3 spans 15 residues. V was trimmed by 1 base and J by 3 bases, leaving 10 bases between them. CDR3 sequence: CASSLSQGDTGELFF. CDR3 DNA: TGCGCCAGCAGCTTGTCTCAGGGAGACACCGGGGAGCTGTTTTTT.

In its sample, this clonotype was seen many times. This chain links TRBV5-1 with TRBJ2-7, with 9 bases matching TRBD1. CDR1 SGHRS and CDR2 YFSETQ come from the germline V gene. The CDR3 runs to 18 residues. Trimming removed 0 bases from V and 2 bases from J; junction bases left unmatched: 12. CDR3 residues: CASSLEPTGTGFAYEQYF. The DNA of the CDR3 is TGCGCCAGCAGCTTGGAACCAACCGGGACAGGGTTTGCCTACGAGCAGTACTTC.